The following is a TCR beta chain sequence with its context. The antigen is not known. The data stem from a study of early T cells in non-severe SARS-CoV-2 infection. Across the whole study: Sequenced bulk RNA came from whole blood that was unsorted, and chains were unpaired. Regarding the study as a whole: There was a bias toward anti-spike CD8 responses in VDJdb matching, which missed private and CD4 specificities.

The CDR3 has 14 residues. Trimming removed 1 base from V and 0 bases from J, with 6 bases in between. Germline CDR1 reads SNHLY; CDR2 reads FYNNEI. Individual cDNA molecules carried attached unique molecular identifiers. Via MiXCR, TCRdb re-called the 5' RACE reads, giving one row per CDR3 protein. The profile shows roughly 60,000 distinct CDR3 sequences, roughly 12% of them singletons. V is TRBV2 and J is TRBJ2-5; D uncertain. Sample: whole blood. The TCR sequence derives from an adult who was a healthcare worker with PCR-confirmed SARS-CoV-2 infection or an uninfected control (not recorded which). The chain's CDR3 is CASSEGWDQETQYF. CDR3 DNA: TGTGCCAGCAGTGAAGGATGGGACCAAGAGACCCAGTACTTC.